A single sample is the source of the 20 T cell receptor beta chains below, sequenced in a study of T cell responses to AZD1222 COVID-19 vaccine. Data came from immunoSEQ multiplex PCR; TCRdb stores just in-frame clones and leaves some out. The table includes 100,000 or so clones, approximately 90% detected once. Sequences were derived from peripheral blood, sampled on day 0 of AZD1222 vaccination. The receptors shown here come from an adult in good health.

The V gene is TRBV4-1, the J gene TRBJ1-2, with D possibly TRBD1 on 6 matching bases. CDR3 length: 14 amino acids. Germline values: CDR1 MGHRA, CDR2 YSYEKL. With 0 bases removed from V and 4 bases from J, the gap between germline ends came to 9 bases. The CDR3 sequence is CASSQDLGAYGYTF. The DNA of the CDR3 is TGCGCCAGCAGCCAAGATCTGGGGGCCTATGGCTACACCTTC.

The chain employs TRBV3-1 (or the pseudogene TRBV3-2) and TRBJ2-1; no clear D gene. Trimming left V 1 base short and J 10 bases short, with 11 bases between. Germline assignment: CDR1 LGHDT and CDR2 YNNKEL (reference sequence). The CDR3 runs 13 residues. CDR3 sequence: CASSQVIASEQFF. CDR3 DNA sequence: TGTGCCAGCAGCCAAGTTATAGCATCGGAGCAGTTCTTC.

The V call is TRBV11-2, the J call TRBJ1-1, with a weak D call TRBD1 (6 bases). Per the germline V gene, CDR1 is SGHAT and CDR2 is FQNNGV. The CDR3 has 14 amino acids. Trimming left V 2 bases short and J 1 base short, with 8 bases between. The CDR3 nucleotides are TGTGCCAGCAGCTTACACAGGGAGAACACTGAAGCTTTCTTT. This sequence encodes CASSLHRENTEAFF.

This clone was counted a single time. The chain couples TRBV4-3 to TRBJ2-1; D is uncertain. CDR3 length: 21 amino acids. Trimming pared 0 bases from V and 0 bases from J, leaving 24 bases between. CDR1 and CDR2 (germline): LGHNA, YSLEER. CDR3 loop: CASSQDVIGTDLIYSYNEQFF. DNA of the CDR3: TGCGCCAGCAGCCAAGATGTTATCGGTACGGACCTTATTTACTCCTACAATGAGCAGTTCTTC.

The CDR3 DNA is TGTGCCAGCAGTGAAGAGCGGGGGAACTATGGCTACACCTTC. Translation gives CASSEERGNYGYTF. This rearrangement joins TRBV6-1 to TRBJ1-2; tentative D call: TRBD1 (5 bases). Trimming took off 1 base at V and 2 bases at J, with 8 bases between the two ends. The CDR3 totals 14 residues. Germline lookup yields CDR1 MNHNS and CDR2 SASEGT.

This clone was detected once. The rearrangement joins TRBV20-1 to TRBJ2-5; perhaps TRBD2 as D (7 bases). CDR3 length: 10 amino acids. Per the germline V gene, CDR1 is DFQATT and CDR2 is SNEGSKA (reference sequence). CDR3 DNA: TGCGGGGGGGGCGAGGAGACCCAGTACTTC. Its translation: CGGGEETQYF.

The genes are TRBV5-5 and TRBJ1-1; D unresolved. Germline V lookup: CDR1 SGHKS, CDR2 YYEKEE (reference sequence). The V end lost 2 bases, the J end lost 7 bases, and 12 bases lay between the germline ends. The CDR3 sequence is 13 residues long. The CDR3 spells CASSFVRGDEAFF. CDR3 DNA: TGTGCCAGCAGCTTTGTTCGGGGTGATGAAGCTTTCTTT.

V is TRBV7-8 and J is TRBJ1-6; D gene uncertain. The CDR3 has 15 residues. Germline V gene data show CDR1 as SGHVS and CDR2 as FQNEAQ. Deletions cut 5 bases from V and 8 bases from J, with 16 bases between. The CDR3 nucleotides read TGTGCCAGCAGCCCTGAGAGACCGGGCCATTCACCCCTCCACTTT. Translation gives CASSPERPGHSPLHF. Using reference TRBV7-8 and TRBJ1-6 for the parts outside the CDR3, the full variable domain is GAGVSQSPRYKVAKRGQDVALRCDPISGHVSLFWYQQALGQGPEFLTYFQNEAQLDKSGLPSDRFFAERPEGSVSTLKIQRTQQEDSAVYLCASSPERPGHSPLHFGNGTRLTVT.

The chain is built from TRBV7-8 and TRBJ1-5; 10 bases map to TRBD1. V lost 1 base and J lost 5; bases outside the gene matches: 2. The CDR3 length is 15 residues. The germline gives CDR1 SGHVS, CDR2 FQNEAQ. In DNA, the CDR3 is TGTGCCAGCAGCTTAGGGGACAGGGGATATCAGCCCCAGCATTTT. Its protein is CASSLGDRGYQPQHF. The variable domain in full, completed from reference TRBV7-8 and TRBJ1-5, reads GAGVSQSPRYKVAKRGQDVALRCDPISGHVSLFWYQQALGQGPEFLTYFQNEAQLDKSGLPSDRFFAERPEGSVSTLKIQRTQQEDSAVYLCASSLGDRGYQPQHFGDGTRLSIL.

CDR3 residues: CASSQRLAGGTDTQYF. CDR3 coding DNA: TGTGCCAGCAGCCAACGACTAGCGGGGGGCACAGATACGCAGTATTTT. The chain employs TRBV5-4 and TRBJ2-3; 12 bases are shared with TRBD2. The trim removed 4 bases at V and 1 base at J, leaving 4 bases unmatched. CDR1 and CDR2 from the germline V gene are SGHNT and YYREEE (reference sequence). The CDR3 extends over 16 amino acids.

A single count supports this clone. This chain uses TRBV7-2 with TRBJ1-1; D not resolved. V lost 2 bases and J lost 0, with 10 bases in between. Per germline, CDR1 SGHTA and CDR2 FQGNSA. This CDR3 spans 15 amino acids. The CDR3 spells CASSLNQLLNTEAFF. CDR3 DNA: TGTGCCAGCAGCTTAAACCAGCTACTGAACACTGAAGCTTTCTTT.

The CDR3 bases are TGCGCCAGCAGCTCGGGGACAGGGGGGCCAGAAGAGACCCAGTACTTC. This sequence encodes CASSSGTGGPEETQYF. The chain uses TRBV5-1 and TRBJ2-5, with 11 nucleotides matching TRBD1. CDR1 is SGHRS, CDR2 YFSETQ, per germline. The length of the CDR3 is 16 residues. V trimming: 3 bases; J trimming: 3 bases; junction bases outside the gene matches: 7.

The rearrangement uses TRBV28 and TRBJ1-2; 7 nucleotides align to TRBD1. Trimming at V came to 6 bases and at J to 2 bases, leaving 6 bases not matched to a gene. CDR1 is MDHEN, CDR2 SYDVKM, per germline. The CDR3 is 14 residues long. The CDR3, as DNA: TGTGCCAGCAGCCCACCGGGACAGAACTATGGCTACACCTTC. Protein: CASSPPGQNYGYTF.

This clone was seen only once. The rearrangement uses TRBV7-8 and TRBJ1-1; D is undetermined. Trimming pared 5 bases from V and 1 base from J, leaving 11 bases between. CDR1 and CDR2 (germline): SGHVS, FQNEAQ. The CDR3 loop spans 14 amino acids. CDR3 amino acids: CASSLRLGNTEAFF. The DNA for the CDR3 is TGTGCCAGCAGCCTTAGACTTGGGAACACTGAAGCTTTCTTT.

The chain is built from TRBV19 and TRBJ1-1; 11 positions match TRBD1. This CDR3 is built from 14 residues. J gave up 5 bases and V 4 bases, and 3 bases lay outside the gene matches. CDR1 is LNHDA, CDR2 SQIVND, per germline (reference sequence). The CDR3 region is CASSTGQGATEAFF. Written as DNA, the CDR3 is TGTGCCAGTAGTACCGGACAGGGGGCTACTGAAGCTTTCTTT.

The V and J genes are TRBV6-2 or TRBV6-3 and TRBJ1-2; D ambiguous. Trimming pared 5 bases from V and 8 bases from J, leaving 12 bases between. Germline loops: CDR1 MNHEY, CDR2 SVGEGT. The CDR3 contains 12 residues. CDR3 region: CASSDQGLGYTF. Here the CDR3 DNA reads TGTGCCAGCAGTGACCAAGGGTTGGGCTACACCTTC.

The chain links TRBV30 to TRBJ1-2, with TRBD1 as a possible D gene (5 bases). V dropped 3 bases and J dropped 4 bases, with 15 bases sitting between them. The CDR3 length is 14 residues. Looked up from germline, CDR1 is GTSNPN and CDR2 is SVGIG (reference sequence). The CDR3 protein is CAWSGTTVGYGYTF. CDR3 coding DNA: TGTGCCTGGAGCGGGACCACAGTGGGCTATGGCTACACCTTC. Variable domain in full (rest from reference TRBV30 and TRBJ1-2): SQTIHQWPATLVQPVGSPLSLECTVEGTSNPNLYWYRQAAGRGLQLLFYSVGIGQISSEVPQNLSASRPQDRQFILSSKKLLLSDSGFYLCAWSGTTVGYGYTFGSGTRLTVV.

DNA for the CDR3: TGTGCCAGCAGCCAGGGGACTAGCGGGGGCTCCTACAATGAGCAGTTCTTC. The encoded protein is CASSQGTSGGSYNEQFF. This chain connects TRBV9 to TRBJ2-1; 14 nucleotides agree with TRBD2. After removal of 4 bases from V and 0 bases from J, the junction contained 3 bases not matched to a gene. Germline V gene sequence: CDR1 SGDLS, CDR2 YYNGEE. The CDR3 runs to 17 residues.

The chain is built from TRBV6-2 or TRBV6-3 and TRBJ1-6; D possibly corresponds to TRBD1 (5 bases). Looked up from germline, CDR1 is MNHEY and CDR2 is SVGEGT. The CDR3 is made up of 14 amino acids. Trimming removed 2 bases at V and 9 bases at J, with 11 bases between. The CDR3, as DNA: TGTGCCAGCAGTTACCAACAGGATAGTTCACCCCTCCACTTT. Protein sequence: CASSYQQDSSPLHF.

The chain carries TRBV7-2 and TRBJ1-1; 7 bases fit TRBD1. Per germline, CDR1 SGHTA and CDR2 FQGNSA. The V and J ends lost 5 bases and 0 bases, in that order; junction bases with no gene match: 6. The CDR3 is made up of 15 amino acids. The CDR3 loop is CASSAQGGLNTEAFF. The CDR3, as DNA: TGTGCCAGCAGCGCGCAGGGGGGGCTGAACACTGAAGCTTTCTTT.